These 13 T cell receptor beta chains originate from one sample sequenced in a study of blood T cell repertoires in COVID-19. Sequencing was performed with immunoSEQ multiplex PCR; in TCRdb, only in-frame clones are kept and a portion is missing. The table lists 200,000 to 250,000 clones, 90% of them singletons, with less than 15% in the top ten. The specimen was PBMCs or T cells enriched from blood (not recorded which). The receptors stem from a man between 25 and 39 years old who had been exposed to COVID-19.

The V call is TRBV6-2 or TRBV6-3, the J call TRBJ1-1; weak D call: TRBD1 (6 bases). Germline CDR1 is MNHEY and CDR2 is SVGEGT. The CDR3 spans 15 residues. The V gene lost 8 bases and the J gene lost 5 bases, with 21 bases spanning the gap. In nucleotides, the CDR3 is TGTGCCAGCGGCCAGCCCTTGAGGGGGGGGACTGAAGCTTTCTTT. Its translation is CASGQPLRGGTEAFF.

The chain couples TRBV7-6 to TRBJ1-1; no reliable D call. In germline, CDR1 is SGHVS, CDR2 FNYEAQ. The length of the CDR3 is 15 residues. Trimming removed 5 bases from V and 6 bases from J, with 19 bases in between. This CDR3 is CASSPNLGGGAEAFF. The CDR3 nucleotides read TGTGCCAGCAGCCCCAACCTGGGCGGAGGAGCTGAAGCTTTCTTT.

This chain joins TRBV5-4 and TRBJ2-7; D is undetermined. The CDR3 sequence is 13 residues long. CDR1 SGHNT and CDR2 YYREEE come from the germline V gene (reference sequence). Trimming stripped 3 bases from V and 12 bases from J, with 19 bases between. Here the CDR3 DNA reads TGTGCCAGCAGCTCCCCCGACGAAGCGAGGCTGTACTTC. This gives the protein CASSSPDEARLYF.

This CDR3 reads CASSPEPHREEAFF. The DNA for the CDR3 is TGTGCCAGCTCACCCGAACCACACAGGGAAGAAGCTTTCTTT. The genes are TRBV18 and TRBJ1-1; TRBD1 is a possible D gene (6 bases). The CDR3 runs to 14 residues. Germline V gene data show CDR1 as KGHSH and CDR2 as LQKENI. Trimming pared 3 bases from V and 8 bases from J, leaving 16 bases between.

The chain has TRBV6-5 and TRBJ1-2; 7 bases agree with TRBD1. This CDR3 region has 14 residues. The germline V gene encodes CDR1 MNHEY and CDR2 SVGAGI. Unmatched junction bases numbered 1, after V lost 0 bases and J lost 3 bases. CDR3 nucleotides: TGTGCCAGCAGTTACTCGACAGGGTACTATGGCTACACCTTC. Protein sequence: CASSYSTGYYGYTF.

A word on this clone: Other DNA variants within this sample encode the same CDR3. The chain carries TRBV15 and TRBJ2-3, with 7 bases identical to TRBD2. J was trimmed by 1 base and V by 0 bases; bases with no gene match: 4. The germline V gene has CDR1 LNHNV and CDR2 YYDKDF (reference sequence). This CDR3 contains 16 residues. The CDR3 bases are TGTGCCACCAGCAGAGATAGGCTAGCGGGCACAGATACGCAGTATTTT. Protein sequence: CATSRDRLAGTDTQYF.

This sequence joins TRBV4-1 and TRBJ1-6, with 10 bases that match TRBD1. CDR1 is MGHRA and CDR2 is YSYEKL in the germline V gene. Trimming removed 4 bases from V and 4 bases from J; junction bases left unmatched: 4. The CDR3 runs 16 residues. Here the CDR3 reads CASSLRQGAYNSPLHF. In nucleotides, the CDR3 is TGCGCCAGCAGCCTCCGACAGGGGGCGTATAATTCACCCCTCCACTTT.

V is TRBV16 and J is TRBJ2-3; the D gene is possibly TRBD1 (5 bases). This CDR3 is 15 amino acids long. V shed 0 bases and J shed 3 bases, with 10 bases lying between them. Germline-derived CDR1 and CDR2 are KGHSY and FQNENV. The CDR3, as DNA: TGTGCCAGCAGCCAATCGGGGCAGGCTACAGATACGCAGTATTTT. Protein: CASSQSGQATDTQYF.

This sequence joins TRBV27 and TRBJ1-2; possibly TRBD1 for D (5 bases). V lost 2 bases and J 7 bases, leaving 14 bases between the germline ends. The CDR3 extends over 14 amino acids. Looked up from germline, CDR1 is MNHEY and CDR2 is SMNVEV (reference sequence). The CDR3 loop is CASSLAGGLAGYTF. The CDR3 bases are TGTGCCAGCAGTTTAGCCGGGGGACTGGCTGGCTACACCTTC.

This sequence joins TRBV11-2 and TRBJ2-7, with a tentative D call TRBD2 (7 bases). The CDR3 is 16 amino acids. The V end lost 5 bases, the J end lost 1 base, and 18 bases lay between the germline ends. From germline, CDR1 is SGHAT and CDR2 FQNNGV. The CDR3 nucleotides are TGTGCCAGCAGCAATATGAGAGGGGGGGCGTCCTACGAGCAGTACTTC. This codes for CASSNMRGGASYEQYF.

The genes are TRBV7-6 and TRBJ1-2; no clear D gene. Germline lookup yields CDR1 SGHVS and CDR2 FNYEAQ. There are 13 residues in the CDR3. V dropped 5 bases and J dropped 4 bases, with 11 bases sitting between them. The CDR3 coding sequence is TGTGCCAGCAGCCATTCCGCGGGCTATGGCTACACCTTC. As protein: CASSHSAGYGYTF.

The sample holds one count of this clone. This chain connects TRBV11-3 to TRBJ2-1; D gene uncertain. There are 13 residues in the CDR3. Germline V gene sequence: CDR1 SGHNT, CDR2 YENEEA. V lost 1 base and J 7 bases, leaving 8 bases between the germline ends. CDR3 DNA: TGTGCCAGCAGCTTAGGCCGTGAGAATGAGCAGTTCTTC. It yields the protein CASSLGRENEQFF.

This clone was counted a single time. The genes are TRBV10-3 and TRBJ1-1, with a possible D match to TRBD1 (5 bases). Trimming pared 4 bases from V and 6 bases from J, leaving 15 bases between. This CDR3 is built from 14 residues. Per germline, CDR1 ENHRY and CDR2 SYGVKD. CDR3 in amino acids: CAISGGGGRAEAFF. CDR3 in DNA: TGTGCCATCAGTGGTGGGGGGGGTAGGGCTGAAGCTTTCTTT.